A selection of T cell receptor beta chains follows, all from one sample in a study of T cell responses to AZD1222 COVID-19 vaccine. Assay: immunoSEQ multiplex PCR; the TCRdb copy retains only in-frame clones and omits some. This table has about 140,000 clones, around 93% appearing once. Sequences were derived from peripheral blood, sampled 28 days after the second AZD1222 dose. Receptor source: an adult who received the AZD1222 COVID-19 vaccine. The CDR3 runs from the conserved cysteine through the conserved F or W. Each record gives: V gene, clone size, D gene, J gene, CDR3 protein, CDR3 DNA. A D gene is named only where the DNA matches it firmly. Clone size is shown for a subset of rows, as once, few, many or a class of expanded clone.

>TRBV29-1|NA|NA|TRBJ1-4
CSVIRAEKLFF
TGCAGCGTCATCAGGGCGGAAAAACTGTTTTTT
>TRBV2|NA|TRBD1|TRBJ1-6
CASSGGQGAVSPLHF
TGTGCCAGCAGTGGGGGACAGGGGGCTGTTTCACCCCTCCACTTT
>TRBV7-6|NA|TRBD1|TRBJ2-3
CASSYYRTGMGIDTQYF
TGTGCCAGCAGCTACTACAGGACAGGGATGGGAATAGATACGCAGTATTTT
>TRBV28|NA|NA|TRBJ1-6
CASSPTSGTINSPLHF
TGTGCCAGCAGTCCAACTTCAGGGACGATCAATTCACCCCTCCACTTT
>TRBV29-1|once|NA|TRBJ2-1
CSVDGNINEQFF
TGCAGCGTTGATGGCAATATTAATGAGCAGTTCTTC
>TRBV27|NA|NA|TRBJ1-6
CASSLFRAGVNSPLHF
TGTGCCAGCAGTTTATTCAGGGCGGGGGTCAATTCACCCCTCCACTTT
>TRBV27|NA|NA|TRBJ2-1
CASRSSPDPTYNEQFF
TGTGCCAGCAGGTCTTCCCCGGACCCAACTTACAATGAGCAGTTCTTC
>TRBV4-2|NA|TRBD2|TRBJ2-7
CASSQVLADTYEQYF
TGTGCCAGCAGCCAAGTTCTAGCGGACACCTACGAGCAGTACTTC
>TRBV7-9|once|NA|TRBJ1-1
CASSPLRGFTEAFF
TGTGCCAGCAGCCCACTAAGGGGTTTCACTGAAGCTTTCTTT
>TRBV6-5|few|NA|TRBJ1-2
CASAEGGLSNGYTF
TGTGCCAGCGCTGAGGGCGGCCTGAGCAATGGCTACACCTTC
>TRBV3-1/TRBV3-2|NA|TRBD1|TRBJ2-1
CASSQETQGAWDEQFF
TGTGCCAGCAGCCAAGAGACCCAGGGGGCCTGGGATGAGCAGTTCTTC
>TRBV5-6|few|NA|TRBJ1-5
CASFQGPNQPQHF
TGTGCCAGCTTCCAGGGACCTAATCAGCCCCAGCATTTT
>TRBV19|once|NA|TRBJ2-1
CASKREFGSEQFF
TGTGCCAGTAAAAGGGAGTTCGGTAGTGAGCAGTTCTTC
>TRBV18|NA|NA|TRBJ1-2
CASSPPAGLDGYTF
TGTGCCAGCTCACCACCGGCAGGGCTGGATGGCTACACCTTC
>TRBV2|NA|TRBD2|TRBJ2-7
CASNKASSGGSSYEQYF
TGTGCCAGCAATAAGGCCTCTAGCGGGGGGAGCTCCTACGAGCAGTACTTC
>TRBV7-3|once|NA|TRBJ2-2
CASSLGFGELFF
TGTGCCAGCAGCTTGGGGTTCGGGGAGCTGTTTTTT
>TRBV7-3|NA|NA|TRBJ1-1
CASSLAGIGTEAFF
TGTGCCAGCAGCTTGGCCGGAATTGGCACTGAAGCTTTCTTT
>TRBV4-1|NA|NA|TRBJ1-5
CASSQDPGARQPQHF
TGCGCCAGCAGCCAAGATCCTGGGGCTCGCCAGCCCCAGCATTTT
>TRBV28|NA|NA|TRBJ2-7
CASSLFSGTYEQYF
TGTGCCAGCAGTTTATTTAGCGGAACCTACGAGCAGTACTTC
>TRBV7-9|NA|TRBD1|TRBJ1-2
CATTETGGNYGYTF
TGTGCCACCACGGAAACAGGGGGCAACTATGGCTACACCTTC
>TRBV11-3|NA|NA|TRBJ1-1
CASSLGQYTEAFF
TGTGCCAGCAGCTTAGGGCAGTACACTGAAGCTTTCTTT